The 19 T cell receptor beta chains presented below share a single source sample, sequenced in a study of glioma-infiltrating T cells after dendritic cell vaccination. Documented time point: after dendritic cell vaccination, including at tumor progression/relapse. Sequencing used immunoSEQ multiplex PCR; TCRdb keeps in-frame clones, though not all of them. The sample has about 99,000 clones, around 80% seen once; the top ten hold roughly 5.9%. The sample consisted of blood, taken after dendritic cell vaccination. These receptors came from a human donor with glioblastoma.

DNA for the CDR3: TGTGCCACCAGCAGATGGTTTGGTGCGGACACACACTCCTACAATGAGCAGTTCTTC. It specifies CATSRWFGADTHSYNEQFF. The chain is built from TRBV15 and TRBJ2-1, with D perhaps matching TRBD1 (5 bases). Trimming took off 2 bases at V and 0 bases at J, with 20 bases between the two ends. CDR1 is LNHNV and CDR2 is YYDKDF in the germline V gene (reference sequence). The CDR3 sequence is 19 residues long.

The genes are TRBV11-1 and TRBJ2-1; the match to TRBD2 covers 14 bases. The CDR3 is 15 amino acids. Losses at the gene ends were 5 bases for V and 7 bases for J; bases not matched to a gene: 4. CDR1 is SGHAT, CDR2 FQDESV, per germline (reference sequence). Here the CDR3 DNA reads TGTGCCAGCAGCCTACGGACTAGCGGGAGGAATGAGCAGTTCTTC. Protein sequence: CASSLRTSGRNEQFF.

The V and J genes are TRBV28 and TRBJ1-5, with D uncertain. V lost 6 bases to trimming and J lost 0 bases, with 15 bases between them. There are 16 residues in the CDR3. Germline loops: CDR1 MDHEN, CDR2 SYDVKM. CDR3 amino acids: CASSTTPEVSNQPQHF. As DNA, the CDR3 is TGTGCCAGCAGCACTACGCCGGAAGTTAGCAATCAGCCCCAGCATTTT. Using reference TRBV28 and TRBJ1-5 for the parts outside the CDR3, the full variable domain is DVKVTQSSRYLVKRTGEKVFLECVQDMDHENMFWYRQDPGLGLRLIYFSYDVKMKEKGDIPEGYSVSREKKERFSLILESASTNQTSMYLCASSTTPEVSNQPQHFGDGTRLSIL.

The chain carries TRBV10-1 and TRBJ1-2; TRBD1 aligns across 7 bases. CDR3 length equals 13 residues. Per the germline V gene, CDR1 is WNHNN and CDR2 is SYGVQD (reference sequence). The V segment lost 8 bases and the J segment 4 bases; nucleotides outside the gene matches: 7. In DNA form, the CDR3 reads TGCGCCAGCGCCGAAGACAGGGTCTATGGCTACACCTTC. It codes for CASAEDRVYGYTF.

This clone is a singleton in its sample. J is TRBJ2-7 and V is TRBV6-6; 10 nucleotides agree with TRBD1. The CDR3 loop spans 15 amino acids. Trimming cost V 5 bases and J 1 base; bases outside gene matches: 5. Germline V gives CDR1 MNHNY, CDR2 SVGAGI (reference sequence). In nucleotides, the CDR3 is TGTGCCAGCAGTAGTCCGGGACAGGGGTCCTACGAGCAGTACTTC. It translates to CASSSPGQGSYEQYF.

Only a few counts were recorded for this clone. The chain joins TRBV27 to TRBJ2-2; D call uncertain. Trimming took off 3 bases at V and 1 base at J, with 6 bases between the two ends. Germline loops: CDR1 MNHEY, CDR2 SMNVEV (reference sequence). This CDR3 is built from 14 residues. The CDR3, as DNA: TGTGCCAGCAGTTTTCGGTTGAACACCGGGGAGCTGTTTTTT. Translating it yields CASSFRLNTGELFF.

V gene TRBV5-4 combines with J gene TRBJ1-2; possibly TRBD1 for D (6 bases). The germline V gene has CDR1 SGHNT and CDR2 YYREEE (reference sequence). This CDR3 comprises 13 residues. Trimming cost V 5 bases and J 5 bases, with 13 bases left between them. CDR3 nucleotide sequence: TGTGCCAGCAGGCTGGGGGGGGCGTATGGCTACACCTTC. Amino acid sequence: CASRLGGAYGYTF.

The gene calls are TRBV6-6 and TRBJ2-3, with TRBD1 as a possible D gene (6 bases). Germline V gene data show CDR1 as MNHNY and CDR2 as SVGAGI (reference sequence). Trimming shortened V by 5 bases and J by 7 bases, and 16 bases separated the two germline ends. This CDR3 has 14 residues. The CDR3 reads CASSTGQSYHTQYF. CDR3 sequence (DNA): TGTGCCAGCAGTACAGGACAGTCCTACCATACGCAGTATTTT.

The chain couples TRBV18 to TRBJ1-2; 7 nucleotides agree with TRBD1. The CDR3 runs to 13 residues. V lost 5 bases and J lost 2; bases outside the gene matches: 2. Per the germline V gene, CDR1 is KGHSH and CDR2 is LQKENI. The CDR3 region is CASSRQGNYGYTF. In DNA form, the CDR3 reads TGTGCCAGCTCAAGACAGGGCAACTATGGCTACACCTTC.

This clone was seen only once. The chain has TRBV27 and TRBJ2-7; perhaps TRBD1 as D (7 bases). V was clipped by 6 bases and J by 0 bases, with 18 bases between them. The CDR3 length is 16 residues. Germline CDR1 and CDR2: MNHEY and SMNVEV (reference sequence). CDR3 nucleotides: TGTGCCAGCAGCAGCCCGTCGCAGGGGGGCTCCTACGAGCAGTACTTC. This gives the protein CASSSPSQGGSYEQYF.

The chain carries TRBV30 and TRBJ1-4, with a tentative D call TRBD1 (6 bases). There are 15 residues in the CDR3. Germline V CDR1 and CDR2: GTSNPN, SVGIG (reference sequence). Deletions cut 0 bases from V and 8 bases from J, with 16 bases between. The CDR3 spells CAWSVLGQGPEKLFF. In DNA, the CDR3 is TGTGCCTGGAGTGTATTGGGACAAGGGCCGGAAAAACTGTTTTTT.

Comments on this clone: A read error may account for a junction end that differs from germline. This chain links TRBV7-7 with TRBJ2-5, with a possible D match to TRBD1 (5 bases). Germline-derived CDR1 and CDR2 are SSHAT and FNYEAQ (reference sequence). The CDR3 has 13 amino acids. CDR3 sequence: CASSPTGEGTQYF. DNA of the CDR3: TGTGCTAGCAGCCCTACAGGCGAAGGGACCCAGTACTTC.

The rearrangement links TRBV30 to TRBJ1-2; TRBD1 aligns across 8 bases. This CDR3 has 13 amino acids. CDR1 GTSNPN and CDR2 SVGIG come from the germline V gene (reference sequence). V trimming: 4 bases; J trimming: 7 bases; junction bases outside the gene matches: 8. In DNA form, the CDR3 reads TGTGCCTGGAAAGGGCAGGGGGCAAGTGGCTACACCTTC. Translated, it gives CAWKGQGASGYTF.

The rearrangement links TRBV5-4 to TRBJ2-7, with TRBD1 matching 9 bases. Germline assignment: CDR1 SGHNT and CDR2 YYREEE (reference sequence). Trimming at V came to 2 bases and at J to 3 bases, leaving 6 bases not matched to a gene. CDR3 size: 15 residues. DNA for the CDR3: TGTGCCAGCAGCTTCCCGGACAGGGGCTTCTACGAGCAGTACTTC. Residues: CASSFPDRGFYEQYF.

The V gene is TRBV18, the J gene TRBJ2-7, with 11 bases fitting TRBD1. Germline assignment: CDR1 KGHSH and CDR2 LQKENI. V gave up 1 base and J gave up 6 bases; unmatched junction bases: 8. The CDR3 is 16 residues long. CDR3 protein: CASSPLSTGTGGEQYF. CDR3 sequence (DNA): TGTGCCAGCTCACCACTATCTACCGGGACAGGGGGCGAGCAGTACTTC.

The V gene is TRBV19, the J gene TRBJ1-5; 8 nucleotides line up with TRBD1. This CDR3 is 15 amino acids long. V lost 7 bases, J lost 5 bases, and 10 bases stayed unmatched. The germline CDR1 and CDR2 sequences are LNHDA and SQIVND (reference sequence). CDR3 sequence: CASTGQGSGHQPQHF. For the CDR3, the DNA is TGTGCCAGTACCGGACAGGGTTCGGGTCATCAGCCCCAGCATTTT.

The chain combines TRBV6-5 with TRBJ2-1; a possible D gene is TRBD2 (6 bases). From germline, CDR1 is MNHEY and CDR2 SVGAGI. This CDR3 spans 14 amino acids. Trimming removed 10 bases from V and 4 bases from J, with 17 bases in between. The CDR3 loop reads CANTGTPRYNEQFF. The CDR3, as DNA: TGTGCCAATACTGGGACTCCACGATACAATGAGCAGTTCTTC.

The chain has TRBV29-1 and TRBJ2-3; 12 positions agree with TRBD2. Trimming took 6 bases from V and 2 from J; bases not matched to a gene: 3. The germline CDR1 and CDR2 sequences are SQVTM and ANQGSEA. The CDR3 spans 14 residues. The CDR3 DNA follows: TGCAGCGTAACTAGCGGGGGGCACACAGATACGCAGTATTTT. Translated, it gives CSVTSGGHTDTQYF.

The genes are TRBV7-9 and TRBJ1-4; TRBD1 matches 12 bases. CDR1 and CDR2 from the germline V gene are SEHNR and FQNEAQ (reference sequence). V lost 4 bases to trimming and J lost 3 bases; unmatched junction nucleotides: 6. The CDR3 consists of 17 residues. CDR3 protein: CASSSGQGATPNEKLFF. CDR3 nucleotide sequence: TGTGCCAGCAGCTCGGGACAGGGGGCAACCCCTAATGAAAAACTGTTTTTT.